The present T cell receptor (beta chain) was sequenced within a study of post-analysis software for immune sequencing data. Looking at the study overall: Clinical courses comprised relapsing-remitting, secondary progressive and progressive-relapsing multiple sclerosis.

cDNA libraries for TCR beta contained unique molecular identifiers. When about 0.85 to 11 million T cells were used, they gave about 550,000 cDNA molecules. MiXCR, run by TCRdb on the PCR reads, gives a single entry per CDR3 protein. The repertoire has some 500,000 distinct CDR3 sequences, under 55% of them found once; the top ten carry around 10%. Overall study results and limits: With F measure, samples from one preparation batch clustered together strongly. Among five TRBV segments more frequent in patients than controls were TRBV5-6, TRBV5-1 and TRBV20-1. Significantly lower normalized Chao1 diversity was seen in multiple sclerosis patients than in controls.

Regarding this clonotype: Its antigen is not known.

CDR3 size: 15 residues. Trimming at V came to 0 bases and at J to 3 bases, leaving 4 bases not matched to a gene. In germline, CDR1 is DFQATT, CDR2 SNEGSKA (reference sequence). The gene calls are TRBV20-1 and TRBJ2-1; TRBD2 matches 8 bases. The clonotype was recovered from a girl aged 5-17 years with multiple sclerosis. The material sequenced was blood. The CDR3 reads CSARDPAGVYNEQFF. The CDR3 region has the DNA TGCAGTGCTAGAGACCCAGCGGGAGTCTACAATGAGCAGTTCTTC.